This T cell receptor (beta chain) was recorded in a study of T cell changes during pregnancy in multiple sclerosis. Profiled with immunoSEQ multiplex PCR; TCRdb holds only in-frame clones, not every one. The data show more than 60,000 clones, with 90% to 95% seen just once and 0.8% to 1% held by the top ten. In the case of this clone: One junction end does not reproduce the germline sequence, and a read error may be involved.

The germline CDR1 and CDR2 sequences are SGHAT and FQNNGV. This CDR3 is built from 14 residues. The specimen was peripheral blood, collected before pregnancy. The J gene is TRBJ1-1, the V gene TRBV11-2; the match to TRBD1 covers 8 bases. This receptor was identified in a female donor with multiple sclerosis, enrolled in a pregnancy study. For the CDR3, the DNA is TGTGCCAGCATCTTACAGGGGGTGAACACTGAAGCTTTCTTT. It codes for CASILQGVNTEAFF.